There are a few counts of the clone carrying this T cell receptor (beta chain). What it recognizes is unknown. The entry originates in a study of T cell repertoires in cytomegalovirus infection. Looking at the study overall: Both recently identified HLA-C-restricted and well-studied HLA-B-restricted CMV epitopes were used in the study. CMV infection plus the matching HLA type was flagged by public TCR beta signatures. Notes on the study in general: Cumulated frequencies of public TCR beta families served to identify carriers of CMV plus the relevant HLA. CMV-specific TCR beta clonotypes restricted by HLA-C were the ones dominating the ex vivo response.

TCRdb used MiXCR to reprocess the reads, holding one entry per CDR3 protein. The sample contains about 830,000 distinct CDR3 sequences, about 33% of which appear only once. The TCR comes from a human donor in good health (CMV status not recorded). Some clones in this sample may be carry-over from other donors' samples. The sample was cultured CD8+ T cells from PBMCs, taken from culture after CMV antigen stimulation.

DNA for the CDR3: TGTGCCAGCAGCCCACAGGGGGCTTCTGGCTACACCTTC. As protein: CASSPQGASGYTF. The chain couples TRBV7-2 to TRBJ1-2; TRBD1 matches at 9 bases. Unmatched junction bases numbered 5, after V lost 5 bases and J lost 7 bases. The CDR3 consists of 13 residues. Germline V gives CDR1 SGHTA, CDR2 FQGNSA.